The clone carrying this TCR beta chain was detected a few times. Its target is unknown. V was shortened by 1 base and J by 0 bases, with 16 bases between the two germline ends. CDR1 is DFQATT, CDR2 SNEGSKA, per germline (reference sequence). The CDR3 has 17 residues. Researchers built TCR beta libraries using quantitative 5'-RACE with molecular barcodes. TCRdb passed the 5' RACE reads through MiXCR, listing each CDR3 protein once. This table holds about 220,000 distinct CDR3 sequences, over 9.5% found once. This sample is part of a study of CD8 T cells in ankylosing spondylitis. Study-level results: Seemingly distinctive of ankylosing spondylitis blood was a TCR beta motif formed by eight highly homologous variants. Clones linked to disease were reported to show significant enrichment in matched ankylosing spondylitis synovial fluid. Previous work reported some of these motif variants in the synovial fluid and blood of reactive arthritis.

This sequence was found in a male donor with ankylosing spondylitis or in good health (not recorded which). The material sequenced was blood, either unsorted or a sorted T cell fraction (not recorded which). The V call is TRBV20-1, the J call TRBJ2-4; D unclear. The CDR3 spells CSARGGGSVLAKNIQYF. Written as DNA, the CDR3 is TGCAGTGCTAGAGGTGGTGGTTCCGTACTAGCCAAAAACATTCAGTACTTC.